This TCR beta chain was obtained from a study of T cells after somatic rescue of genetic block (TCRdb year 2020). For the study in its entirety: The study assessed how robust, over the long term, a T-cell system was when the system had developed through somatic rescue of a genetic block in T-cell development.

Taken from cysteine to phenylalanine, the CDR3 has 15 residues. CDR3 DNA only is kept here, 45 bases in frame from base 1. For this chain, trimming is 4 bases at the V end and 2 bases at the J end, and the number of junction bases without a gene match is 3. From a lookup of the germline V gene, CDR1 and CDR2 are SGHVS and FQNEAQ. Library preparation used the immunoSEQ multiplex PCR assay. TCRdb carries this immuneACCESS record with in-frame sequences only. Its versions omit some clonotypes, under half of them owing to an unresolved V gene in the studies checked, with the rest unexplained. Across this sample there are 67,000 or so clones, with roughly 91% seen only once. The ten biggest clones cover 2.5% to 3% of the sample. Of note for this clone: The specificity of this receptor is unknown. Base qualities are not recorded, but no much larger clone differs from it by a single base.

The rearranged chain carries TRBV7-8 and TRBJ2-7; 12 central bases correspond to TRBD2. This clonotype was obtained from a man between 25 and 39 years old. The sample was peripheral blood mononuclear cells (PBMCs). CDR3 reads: CASSSLAGGPYEQYF. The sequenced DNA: TGTGCCAGCAGCTCCCTAGCGGGAGGGCCCTACGAGCAGTACTTC.